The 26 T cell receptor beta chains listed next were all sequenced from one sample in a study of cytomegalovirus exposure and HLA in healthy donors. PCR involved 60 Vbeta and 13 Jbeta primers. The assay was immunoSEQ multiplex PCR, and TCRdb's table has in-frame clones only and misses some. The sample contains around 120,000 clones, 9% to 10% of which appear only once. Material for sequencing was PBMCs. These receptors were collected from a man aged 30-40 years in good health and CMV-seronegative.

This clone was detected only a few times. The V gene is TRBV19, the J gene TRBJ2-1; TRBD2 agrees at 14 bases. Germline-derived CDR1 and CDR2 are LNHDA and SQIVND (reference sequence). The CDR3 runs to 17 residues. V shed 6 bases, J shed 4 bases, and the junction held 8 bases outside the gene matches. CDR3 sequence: CASSPRLAGGKYNEQFF. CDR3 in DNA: TGTGCCAGTAGCCCCCGACTAGCGGGGGGGAAATACAATGAGCAGTTCTTC.

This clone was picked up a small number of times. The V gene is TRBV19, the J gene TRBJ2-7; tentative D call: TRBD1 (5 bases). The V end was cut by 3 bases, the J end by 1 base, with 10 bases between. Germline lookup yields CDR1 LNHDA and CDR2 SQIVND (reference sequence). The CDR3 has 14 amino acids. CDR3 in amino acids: CASSITGSSYEQYF. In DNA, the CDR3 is TGTGCCAGTAGTATTACAGGCTCTTCCTACGAGCAGTACTTC.

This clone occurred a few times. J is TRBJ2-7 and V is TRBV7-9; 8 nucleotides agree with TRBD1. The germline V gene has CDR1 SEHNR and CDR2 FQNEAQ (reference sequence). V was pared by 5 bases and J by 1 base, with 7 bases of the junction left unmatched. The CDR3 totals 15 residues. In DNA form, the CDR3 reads TGTGCCAGCAGCCCCCGGACAGGGCTTTCCTACGAGCAGTACTTC. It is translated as CASSPRTGLSYEQYF. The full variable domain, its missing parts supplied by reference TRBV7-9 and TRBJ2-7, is DTGVSQNPRHKITKRGQNVTFRCDPISEHNRLYWYRQTLGQGPEFLTYFQNEAQLEKSRLLSDRFSAERPKGSFSTLEIQRTEQGDSAMYLCASSPRTGLSYEQYFGPGTRLTVT.

CDR3: CASSLAVVETQYF. The DNA for the CDR3 is TGTGCCAGCAGCCTCGCGGTCGTCGAGACCCAGTACTTC. This chain links TRBV2 with TRBJ2-5; D is undetermined. V lost 6 bases to trimming and J lost 5 bases, with 13 bases between them. Looked up from germline, CDR1 is SNHLY and CDR2 is FYNNEI. CDR3 size: 13 residues. Based on the CDR3 plus reference TRBV2 and TRBJ2-5, the full variable domain is EPEVTQTPSHQVTQMGQEVILRCVPISNHLYFYWYRQILGQKVEFLVSFYNNEISEKSEIFDDQFSVERPDGSNFTLKIRSTKLEDSAMYFCASSLAVVETQYFGPGTRLLVL.

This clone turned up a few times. Here the CDR3 DNA reads TGTGCCTGGAGTGTCACCAGCGTTAACAATGAGCAGTTCTTC. Encoded protein: CAWSVTSVNNEQFF. V gene TRBV30 combines with J gene TRBJ2-1, with unresolved D. Trimming removed 0 bases from V and 5 bases from J, with 11 bases in between. Germline CDR1 reads GTSNPN; CDR2 reads SVGIG (reference sequence). This CDR3 has 14 amino acids.

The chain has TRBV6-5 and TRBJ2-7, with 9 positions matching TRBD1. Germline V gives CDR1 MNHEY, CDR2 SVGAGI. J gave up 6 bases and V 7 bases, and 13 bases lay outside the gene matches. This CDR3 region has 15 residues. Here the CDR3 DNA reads TGTGCCAGCACTCAACACAGGGGGCAGGGGATCGAGCAGTACTTC. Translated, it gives CASTQHRGQGIEQYF.

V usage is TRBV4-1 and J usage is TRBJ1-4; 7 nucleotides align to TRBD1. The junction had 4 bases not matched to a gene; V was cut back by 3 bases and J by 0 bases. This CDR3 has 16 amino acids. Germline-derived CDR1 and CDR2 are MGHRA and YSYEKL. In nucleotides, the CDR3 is TGCGCCAGCAGCCAGGGTGGGACAGCAACTAATGAAAAACTGTTTTTT. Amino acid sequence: CASSQGGTATNEKLFF.

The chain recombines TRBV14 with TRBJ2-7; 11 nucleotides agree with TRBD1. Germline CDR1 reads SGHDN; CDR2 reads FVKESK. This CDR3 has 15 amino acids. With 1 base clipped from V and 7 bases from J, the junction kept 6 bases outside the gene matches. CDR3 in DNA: TGTGCCAGCAGCCAAGGGGGCGGGACAGGGGGAGAGCAGTACTTC. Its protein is CASSQGGGTGGEQYF.

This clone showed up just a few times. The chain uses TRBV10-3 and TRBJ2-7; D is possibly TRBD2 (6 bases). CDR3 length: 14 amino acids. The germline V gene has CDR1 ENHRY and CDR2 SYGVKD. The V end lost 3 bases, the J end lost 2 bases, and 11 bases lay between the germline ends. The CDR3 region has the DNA TGTGCCATCAGTGACGGAGGGATGGCCTACGAGCAGTACTTC. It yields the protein CAISDGGMAYEQYF.

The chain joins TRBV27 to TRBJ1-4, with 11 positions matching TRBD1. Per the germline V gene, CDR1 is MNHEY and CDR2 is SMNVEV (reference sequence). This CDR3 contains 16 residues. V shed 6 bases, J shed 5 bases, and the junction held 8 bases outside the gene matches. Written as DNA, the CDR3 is TGTGCCAGCAGCCCAGGGACAGGGGGAGGGAATGAAAAACTGTTTTTT. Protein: CASSPGTGGGNEKLFF.

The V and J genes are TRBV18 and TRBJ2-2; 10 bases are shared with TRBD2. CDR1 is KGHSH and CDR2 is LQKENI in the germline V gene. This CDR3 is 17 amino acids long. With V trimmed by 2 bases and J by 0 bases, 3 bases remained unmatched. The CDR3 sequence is CASSPWTSGTNTGELFF. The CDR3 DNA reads TGTGCCAGCTCACCATGGACTAGCGGAACGAACACCGGGGAGCTGTTTTTT.

The CDR3 reads CSVEEQTYNEQFF. The CDR3 DNA reads as TGCAGCGTTGAAGAACAGACCTACAATGAGCAGTTCTTC. The rearrangement joins TRBV29-1 to TRBJ2-1; D not certain. Germline V gene data show CDR1 as SQVTM and CDR2 as ANQGSEA. Trimming left V 0 bases short and J 2 bases short, with 5 bases between. CDR3 length equals 13 residues.

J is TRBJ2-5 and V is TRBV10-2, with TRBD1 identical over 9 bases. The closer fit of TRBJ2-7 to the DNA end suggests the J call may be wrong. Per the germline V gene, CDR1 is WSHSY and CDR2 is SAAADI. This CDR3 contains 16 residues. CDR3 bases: TGCGCCAGCAGTGACTCAGGGACAGGGTTTTCCTACGAGCAGTACTTC. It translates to CASSDSGTGFSYEQYF.

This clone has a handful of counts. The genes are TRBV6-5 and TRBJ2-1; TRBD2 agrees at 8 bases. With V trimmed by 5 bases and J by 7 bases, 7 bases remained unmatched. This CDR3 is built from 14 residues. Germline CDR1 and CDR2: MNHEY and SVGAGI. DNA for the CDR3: TGTGCCAGCAGTCCGGGACTAGTGCGAAATGAGCAGTTCTTC. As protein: CASSPGLVRNEQFF.

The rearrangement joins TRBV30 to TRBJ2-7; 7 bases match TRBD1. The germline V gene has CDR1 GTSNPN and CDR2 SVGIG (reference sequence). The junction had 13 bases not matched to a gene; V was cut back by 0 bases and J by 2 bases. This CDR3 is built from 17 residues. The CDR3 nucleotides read TGTGCCTGGAGTGTAAAGGGTCTCCGGGACAGAGCCTACGAGCAGTACTTC. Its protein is CAWSVKGLRDRAYEQYF. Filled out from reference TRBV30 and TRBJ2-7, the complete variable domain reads SQTIHQWPATLVQPVGSPLSLECTVEGTSNPNLYWYRQAAGRGLQLLFYSVGIGQISSEVPQNLSASRPQDRQFILSSKKLLLSDSGFYLCAWSVKGLRDRAYEQYFGPGTRLTVT.

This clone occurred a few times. CDR3 protein: CASSLTDRNTEAFF. CDR3 sequence (DNA): TGCGCCAGCAGCTTAACGGACAGAAACACTGAAGCTTTCTTT. The chain couples TRBV5-1 to TRBJ1-1; D is perhaps TRBD1 (6 bases). V lost 2 bases to trimming and J lost 2 bases, with 10 bases between them. Germline loops: CDR1 SGHRS, CDR2 YFSETQ. CDR3 size: 14 residues.

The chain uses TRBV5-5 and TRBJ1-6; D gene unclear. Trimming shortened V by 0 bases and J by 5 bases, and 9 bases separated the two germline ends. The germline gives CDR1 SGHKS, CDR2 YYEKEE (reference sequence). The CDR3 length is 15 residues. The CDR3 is CASSLAGGHNSPLHF. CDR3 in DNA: TGTGCCAGCAGCTTGGCAGGAGGCCATAATTCACCCCTCCACTTT.

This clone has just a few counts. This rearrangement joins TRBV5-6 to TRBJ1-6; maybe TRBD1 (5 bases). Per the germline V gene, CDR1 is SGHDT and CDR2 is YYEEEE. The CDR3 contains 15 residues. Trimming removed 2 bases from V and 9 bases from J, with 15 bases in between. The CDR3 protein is CASSFEGVRSSPLHF. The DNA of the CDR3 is TGTGCCAGCAGCTTTGAAGGGGTCCGAAGTTCACCCCTCCACTTT.

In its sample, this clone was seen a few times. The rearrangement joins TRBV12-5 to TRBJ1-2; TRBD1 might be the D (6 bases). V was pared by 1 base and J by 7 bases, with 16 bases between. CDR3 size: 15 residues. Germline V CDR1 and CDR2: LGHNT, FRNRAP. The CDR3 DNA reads TGTGCTAGTGGTTTGGGGACAGCAGCCGCGTCTGGCTACACCTTC. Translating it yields CASGLGTAAASGYTF. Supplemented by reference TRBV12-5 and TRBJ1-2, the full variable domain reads DARVTQTPRHKVTEMGQEVTMRCQPILGHNTVFWYRQTMMQGLELLAYFRNRAPLDDSGMPKDRFSAEMPDATLATLKIQPSEPRDSAVYFCASGLGTAAASGYTFGSGTRLTVV.

CDR3 coding DNA: TGCGCCAGCAGCCAACAACCCCTCGTCCCCCAGGGGTCTGGGGCCAACGTCCTGACTTTC. This codes for CASSQQPLVPQGSGANVLTF. This chain uses TRBV5-1 with TRBJ2-6; maybe TRBD1 (6 bases). The CDR3 runs 20 residues. Trimming stripped 4 bases from V and 1 base from J, with 24 bases between. Looked up from germline, CDR1 is SGHRS and CDR2 is YFSETQ.

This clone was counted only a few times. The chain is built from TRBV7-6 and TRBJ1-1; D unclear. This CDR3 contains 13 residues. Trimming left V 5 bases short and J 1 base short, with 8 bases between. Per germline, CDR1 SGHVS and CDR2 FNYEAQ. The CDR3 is CASSLTENTEAFF. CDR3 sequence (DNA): TGTGCCAGCAGCCTAACAGAGAACACTGAAGCTTTCTTT.

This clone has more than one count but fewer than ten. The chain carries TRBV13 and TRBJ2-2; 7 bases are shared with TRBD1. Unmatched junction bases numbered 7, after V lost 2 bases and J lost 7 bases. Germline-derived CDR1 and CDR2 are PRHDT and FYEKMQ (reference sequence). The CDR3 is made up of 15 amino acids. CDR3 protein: CASSLPQTGDGELFF. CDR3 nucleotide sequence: TGTGCCAGCAGCTTACCCCAAACAGGGGACGGGGAGCTGTTTTTT.

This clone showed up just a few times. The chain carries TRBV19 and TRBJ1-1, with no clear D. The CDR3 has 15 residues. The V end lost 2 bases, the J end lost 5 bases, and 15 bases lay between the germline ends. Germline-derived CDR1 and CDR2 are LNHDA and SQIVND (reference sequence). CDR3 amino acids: CASSISEGRVTEAFF. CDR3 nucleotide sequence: TGTGCCAGTAGTATATCGGAGGGTAGAGTTACTGAAGCTTTCTTT.

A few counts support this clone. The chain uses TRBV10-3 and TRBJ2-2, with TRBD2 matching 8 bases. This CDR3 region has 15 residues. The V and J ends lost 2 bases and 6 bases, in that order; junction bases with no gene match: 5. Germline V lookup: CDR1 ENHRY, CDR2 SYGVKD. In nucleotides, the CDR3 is TGTGCCATCAGTGAGCCGGCTAGCGGGCCCGGGGAGCTGTTTTTT. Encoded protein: CAISEPASGPGELFF.

CDR3 bases: TGTGCCAGCAGTTTATTGGGCGGGCCGCGAGATACGCAGTATTTT. It is translated as CASSLLGGPRDTQYF. This chain joins TRBV28 and TRBJ2-3, with TRBD2 as a possible D gene (5 bases). V was clipped by 1 base and J by 5 bases, with 13 bases between them. This CDR3 region has 15 residues. In germline, CDR1 is MDHEN, CDR2 SYDVKM.

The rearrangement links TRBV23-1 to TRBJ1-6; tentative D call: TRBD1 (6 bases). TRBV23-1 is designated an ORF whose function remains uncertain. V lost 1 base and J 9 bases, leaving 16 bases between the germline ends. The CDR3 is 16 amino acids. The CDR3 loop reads CASSQWDKADISPLHF. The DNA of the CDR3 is TGCGCCAGCAGTCAATGGGACAAGGCCGATATTTCACCCCTCCACTTT.